The 22 T cell receptor beta chains in this list originate from one sample, sequenced in a study of T cell responses to AZD1222 COVID-19 vaccine. TCRdb keeps only in-frame clones here, not all; method: immunoSEQ multiplex PCR. Seen here are about 130,000 clones, around nine tenths observed once, and the top ten hold about 2%. Here the sequenced sample was peripheral blood, taken on day 0 of AZD1222 vaccination. These receptors were obtained from an adult in good health.

The chain joins TRBV6-1 to TRBJ1-6; 7 nucleotides match TRBD1. V dropped 3 bases and J dropped 4; count of bases not matched to a gene: 9. The CDR3 sequence is 17 residues long. The germline V gene encodes CDR1 MNHNS and CDR2 SASEGT. The CDR3 nucleotides are TGTGCCAGCAGTGAGTTCACAGGGGCGGGTTATAATTCACCCCTCCACTTT. Its translation: CASSEFTGAGYNSPLHF.

In DNA form, the CDR3 reads TGTGCCAGCGGGACGGGTAGCAATCAGCCCCAGCATTTT. It codes for CASGTGSNQPQHF. V is TRBV6-5 and J is TRBJ1-5; TRBD1 is a possible D gene (5 bases). Germline V gene data show CDR1 as MNHEY and CDR2 as SVGAGI. The ends were cut back, 8 bases at V and 0 bases at J, with 8 bases in the middle. This CDR3 region has 13 residues.

The chain carries TRBV30 and TRBJ1-4; no clear D gene. CDR3 length: 14 amino acids. Between the trimmed V and J ends, which lost 4 bases and 8 bases, there was a span of 17 bases. Germline assignment: CDR1 GTSNPN and CDR2 SVGIG (reference sequence). The CDR3 reads CAWNGLGGQEKLFF. The CDR3 nucleotides are TGTGCCTGGAACGGGCTAGGAGGTCAGGAAAAACTGTTTTTT.

The V call is TRBV6-5, the J call TRBJ1-1, with no clear D. Trimming pared 6 bases from V and 1 base from J, leaving 12 bases between. The CDR3 totals 14 residues. Germline V gives CDR1 MNHEY, CDR2 SVGAGI. CDR3 sequence: CASRLSRGNTEAFF. In nucleotides, the CDR3 is TGTGCCAGCAGGCTCTCACGAGGGAACACTGAAGCTTTCTTT.

The chain uses TRBV7-9 and TRBJ1-6; D unresolved. V lost 4 bases and J 6 bases, leaving 16 bases between the germline ends. The CDR3 covers 16 residues. Germline V gene sequence: CDR1 SEHNR, CDR2 FQNEAQ (reference sequence). In DNA, the CDR3 is TGTGCCAGCAGCTCAACTACCGGGTCTTTTAATTCACCCCTCCACTTT. This translates into CASSSTTGSFNSPLHF. Based on the CDR3 plus reference TRBV7-9 and TRBJ1-6, the full variable domain is DTGVSQNPRHKITKRGQNVTFRCDPISEHNRLYWYRQTLGQGPEFLTYFQNEAQLEKSRLLSDRFSAERPKGSFSTLEIQRTEQGDSAMYLCASSSTTGSFNSPLHFGNGTRLTVT.

This chain connects TRBV27 to TRBJ1-1, with D unresolved. Trimming pared 5 bases from V and 1 base from J, leaving 11 bases between. CDR3 length equals 14 residues. CDR1 and CDR2 (germline): MNHEY, SMNVEV (reference sequence). This CDR3 reads CASSPLGPNTEAFF. The DNA of the CDR3 is TGTGCCAGCAGTCCTCTGGGCCCGAACACTGAAGCTTTCTTT.

This chain links TRBV9 with TRBJ2-5, with 7 bases aligning to TRBD2. Germline CDR1 is SGDLS and CDR2 is YYNGEE. CDR3 length equals 16 residues. Trimming cost V 4 bases and J 5 bases; bases outside gene matches: 14. CDR3 residues: CASSHPSGRGGETQYF. CDR3 in DNA: TGTGCCAGCAGCCATCCCTCGGGCCGGGGAGGGGAGACCCAGTACTTC.

The rearrangement uses TRBV5-6 and TRBJ2-7; either TRBD1 or TRBD2 may supply D (5 bases each). CDR3 length: 13 amino acids. Trimming shortened V by 1 base and J by 5 bases, and 10 bases separated the two germline ends. Germline V gene sequence: CDR1 SGHDT, CDR2 YYEEEE. CDR3 sequence (DNA): TGTGCCAGCAGCTTGCCCCGGGGACACGAGCAGTACTTC. It encodes CASSLPRGHEQYF.

The chain links TRBV4-2 to TRBJ1-2; D gene ambiguous. Germline V gene sequence: CDR1 LGHNA, CDR2 YNFKEQ. V lost 3 bases to trimming and J lost 3 bases, with 5 bases between them. CDR3 size: 12 residues. CDR3 sequence (DNA): TGTGCCAGCAGCCAGGCCCACTATGGCTACACCTTC. This translates into CASSQAHYGYTF.

The CDR3 sequence: CASSLSGGDTQYF. In nucleotides, the CDR3 is TGTGCCAGCAGCTTATCTGGAGGAGATACGCAGTATTTT. The chain couples TRBV7-3 to TRBJ2-3, with D perhaps matching TRBD2 (5 bases). Germline V lookup: CDR1 SGHTA, CDR2 FQGTGA. The V end was cut by 2 bases, the J end by 5 bases, with 8 bases between. The CDR3 consists of 13 residues.

The chain joins TRBV18 to TRBJ1-5; D not certain. Trimming shortened V by 3 bases and J by 4 bases, and 7 bases separated the two germline ends. Per the germline V gene, CDR1 is KGHSH and CDR2 is LQKENI. The CDR3 covers 13 residues. CDR3 in amino acids: CASSPRKNQPQHF. The CDR3 coding sequence is TGTGCCAGCTCACCTCGAAAAAATCAGCCCCAGCATTTT.

The chain has TRBV19 and TRBJ2-7, with 9 bases lining up with TRBD1. V was clipped by 3 bases and J by 5 bases; unmatched bases: 5. CDR1 and CDR2 (germline): LNHDA, SQIVND (reference sequence). This CDR3 has 14 amino acids. The CDR3 DNA reads TGTGCCAGTAGTATGGGGACAGGGCCCGACGAGCAGTACTTC. Translating gives CASSMGTGPDEQYF.

The rearrangement links TRBV15 to TRBJ1-1; 7 bases are shared with TRBD1. Germline values: CDR1 LNHNV, CDR2 YYDKDF (reference sequence). The CDR3 is 13 amino acids. J gave up 5 bases and V 3 bases, and 3 bases lay outside the gene matches. In DNA, the CDR3 is TGTGCCACCAGCAGGAGACAGGGAACTGAAGCTTTCTTT. Translation gives CATSRRQGTEAFF.

The V call is TRBV20-1, the J call TRBJ1-2; 10 bases align to TRBD1. The CDR3 is 14 residues long. V shed 3 bases and J 2 bases; nucleotides not matched to a gene: 3. Germline-derived CDR1 and CDR2 are DFQATT and SNEGSKA (reference sequence). CDR3 protein: CSASDRGLNYGYTF. CDR3 sequence (DNA): TGCAGTGCTAGTGACAGGGGGCTAAACTATGGCTACACCTTC.

Points on this clone: A read error may be the cause here, since a much bigger clone is one base away. The same CDR3 can be traced to other DNA sequences in this sample. V gene TRBV4-2 combines with J gene TRBJ2-7, with TRBD2 matching over 11 bases. Germline lookup yields CDR1 LGHNA and CDR2 YNFKEQ. This CDR3 contains 16 residues. V gave up 3 bases and J gave up 0 bases; unmatched junction bases: 4. CDR3 protein: CASSQDGTSGSYEQYF. CDR3 sequence (DNA): TGTGCCAGCAGCCAGGATGGGACTAGCGGCTCCTACGAGCAGTACTTC.

V usage is TRBV10-1 and J usage is TRBJ2-1; 9 positions match TRBD2. The CDR3 loop spans 19 amino acids. Germline CDR1 WNHNN, CDR2 SYGVQD (reference sequence). J lost 7 bases, V lost 2 bases, and 18 bases had no gene match. Here the CDR3 DNA reads TGCGCCAGCAGTGAGATGGCCGACGGGGCTAGCGGGAAGGGAAATGAGCAGTTCTTC. Encoded protein: CASSEMADGASGKGNEQFF.

The J gene is TRBJ2-1, the V gene TRBV27, with a tentative D call TRBD2 (6 bases). Germline-derived CDR1 and CDR2 are MNHEY and SMNVEV (reference sequence). The ends were cut back, 5 bases at V and 9 bases at J, with 14 bases in the middle. This CDR3 is built from 13 residues. As DNA, the CDR3 is TGTGCCAGCAGTACCGGGACTTACGGTGAGCAGTTCTTC. It specifies CASSTGTYGEQFF.

The chain joins TRBV11-2 to TRBJ2-3; D call uncertain. Trimming removed 7 bases at V and 2 bases at J, with 7 bases between. The CDR3 runs to 12 residues. Germline V lookup: CDR1 SGHAT, CDR2 FQNNGV. CDR3: CASTQFTDTQYF. The CDR3 DNA sequence: TGTGCCAGCACACAATTCACAGATACGCAGTATTTT.

This clone was seen more than once but under ten times. The chain has TRBV11-2 and TRBJ1-1; D gene ambiguous. Germline V gene sequence: CDR1 SGHAT, CDR2 FQNNGV. Trimming took off 1 base at V and 4 bases at J, with 16 bases between the two ends. There are 16 residues in the CDR3. The CDR3 loop reads CASSLGGWTLRTEAFF. The CDR3 nucleotides read TGTGCCAGCAGCTTAGGGGGATGGACGCTGCGCACTGAAGCTTTCTTT.

The chain carries TRBV27 and TRBJ1-3, with 10 bases that match TRBD1. Germline values: CDR1 MNHEY, CDR2 SMNVEV (reference sequence). CDR3 length: 15 residues. V was pared by 5 bases and J by 4 bases, with 5 bases of the junction left unmatched. CDR3 in amino acids: CASSRQGAPGNTIYF. The CDR3 nucleotides are TGTGCCAGCAGTCGACAGGGGGCGCCAGGAAACACCATATATTTT.

This chain uses TRBV12-3 or TRBV12-4 with TRBJ1-2, with D perhaps TRBD1 (5 bases). Trimming stripped 4 bases from V and 7 bases from J, with 10 bases between. This CDR3 is 12 amino acids long. The CDR3 nucleotides are TGTGCCAGCAGTTCCCGGACATCTGGCTACACCTTC. Its translation is CASSSRTSGYTF.

By share, this clone ranks as medium-sized. CDR3 residues: CASSEDREAEKLFF. CDR3 nucleotide sequence: TGTGCCAGCAGTGAAGACAGGGAGGCGGAAAAACTGTTTTTT. The rearrangement links TRBV25-1 to TRBJ1-4; 7 nucleotides align to TRBD1. CDR1 and CDR2 from the germline V gene are MGHDK and SYGVNS. There are 14 residues in the CDR3. The junction had 5 bases not matched to a gene; V was cut back by 2 bases and J by 8 bases.